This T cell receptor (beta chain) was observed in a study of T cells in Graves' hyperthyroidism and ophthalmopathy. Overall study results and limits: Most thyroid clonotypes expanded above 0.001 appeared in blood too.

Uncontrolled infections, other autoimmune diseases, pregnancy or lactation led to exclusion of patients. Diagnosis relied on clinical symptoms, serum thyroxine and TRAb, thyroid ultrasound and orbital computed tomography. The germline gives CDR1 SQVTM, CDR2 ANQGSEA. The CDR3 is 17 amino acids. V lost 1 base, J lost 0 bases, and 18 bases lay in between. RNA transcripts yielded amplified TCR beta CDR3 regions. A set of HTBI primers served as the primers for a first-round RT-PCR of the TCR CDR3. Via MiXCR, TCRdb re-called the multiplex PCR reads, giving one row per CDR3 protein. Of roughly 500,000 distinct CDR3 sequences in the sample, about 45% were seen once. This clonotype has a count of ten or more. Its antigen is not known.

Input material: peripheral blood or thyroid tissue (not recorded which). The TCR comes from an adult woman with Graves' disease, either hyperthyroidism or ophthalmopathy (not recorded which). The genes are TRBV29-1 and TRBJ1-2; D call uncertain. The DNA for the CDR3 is TGCAGCGTTGAAGTGTCCGGGTCAGCTTCTCCTAACTATGGCTACACCTTC. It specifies CSVEVSGSASPNYGYTF. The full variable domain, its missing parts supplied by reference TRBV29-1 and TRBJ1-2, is SAVISQKPSRDICQRGTSLTIQCQVDSQVTMMFWYRQQPGQSLTLIATANQGSEATYESGFVIDKFPISRPNLTFSTLTVSNMSPEDSSIYLCSVEVSGSASPNYGYTFGSGTRLTVV.